This T cell receptor beta chain appears in the sequencing data of a study of cytomegalovirus exposure and HLA in healthy donors. Study-wide points: The dataset shows that most TCR sequences were rare, while some public TCRs occurred in many donors.

Turning to this clone: The antigen is not known.

Germline V CDR1 and CDR2: SEHNR, FQNEAQ (reference sequence). J lost 0 bases, V lost 7 bases, and 6 bases had no gene match. CDR3 length: 15 amino acids. The repertoire was sequenced with immunoSEQ multiplex PCR; TCRdb's copy has only in-frame clones and lacks some. Among some 120,000 clones, 88% were seen once, and the ten largest hold approximately 1.3%. This sequence originates from a man aged 25-40 years in good health and CMV-seronegative. Sequenced input: PBMCs. J is TRBJ2-7 and V is TRBV7-9; 10 nucleotides match TRBD2. CDR3 loop: CASTPTSGISYEQYF. Here the CDR3 DNA reads TGTGCCAGCACCCCCACTAGCGGGATCTCCTACGAGCAGTACTTC.